The 8 T cell receptor beta chains reported below all come from one sample, sequenced in a study of naive and memory T cell subsets. Both TRBC1 and TRBC2 were covered by a beta constant-region primer of two equimolar oligonucleotides. A single record per CDR3 protein comes from TCRdb applying MiXCR to the UMI-ligation and nested PCR reads. The table shows roughly 91,000 distinct CDR3 sequences, with over 10% occurring only once. What was sequenced was central memory CD4+ T cells from blood. These receptors were obtained from a human donor in good health.

The chain employs TRBV7-9 and TRBJ1-1; D remains unclear. The CDR3 runs 13 residues. V lost 0 bases, J lost 6 bases, and 8 bases lay in between. Germline V gene sequence: CDR1 SEHNR, CDR2 FQNEAQ (reference sequence). CDR3 nucleotides: TGTGCCAGCAGCTTAGCGATTCAGGCTGAAGCTTTCTTT. Its protein is CASSLAIQAEAFF.

This clonotype showed up just a few times. This chain connects TRBV6-6 to TRBJ2-3, with 14 bases lining up with TRBD2. This CDR3 spans 16 amino acids. Germline assignment: CDR1 MNHNY and CDR2 SVGAGI (reference sequence). The J segment lost 3 bases and the V segment lost 5 bases, leaving 4 bases of the junction unmatched. This CDR3 reads CASSPGLAGGTDTQYF. The CDR3 coding sequence is TGTGCCAGCAGTCCCGGACTAGCGGGAGGTACAGATACGCAGTATTTT.

The rearrangement links TRBV6-1 to TRBJ2-7; 7 nucleotides align to TRBD1. Trimming took 4 bases from V and 2 from J; bases not matched to a gene: 8. Germline V gives CDR1 MNHNS, CDR2 SASEGT. The CDR3 sequence is 15 residues long. As DNA, the CDR3 is TGTGCCAGCAGTGCACAGGGGAGCGAAACCTACGAGCAGTACTTC. Translating it yields CASSAQGSETYEQYF.

This clonotype has only a few counts. V is TRBV7-2 and J is TRBJ1-3; D remains ambiguous. The CDR3 runs 14 residues. Germline V gene data show CDR1 as SGHTA and CDR2 as FQGNSA. Deletions cut 5 bases from V and 8 bases from J, with 16 bases between. CDR3 bases: TGTGCCAGCAGCCCTGGGATGTACATGGACACCATATATTTT. This gives the protein CASSPGMYMDTIYF.

This clonotype was seen repeatedly, ten times or more. The chain links TRBV28 to TRBJ2-7; TRBD2 matches at 13 bases. Trimming at V came to 7 bases and at J to 5 bases, leaving 8 bases not matched to a gene. Germline V gives CDR1 MDHEN, CDR2 SYDVKM. This CDR3 is 15 amino acids long. This CDR3 is CASTRTSGSRDEQYF. The CDR3 nucleotides are TGTGCCAGCACCCGGACTAGCGGGAGTCGCGACGAGCAGTACTTC.

A few counts support this clonotype. The CDR3 DNA follows: TGTGCCAGCTCACCACAAGGACCCCGAGATTCACCCCTCCACTTT. It specifies CASSPQGPRDSPLHF. The chain uses TRBV18 and TRBJ1-6; no clear D gene. Trimming pared 1 base from V and 8 bases from J, leaving 12 bases between. The CDR3 has 15 amino acids. The germline CDR1 and CDR2 sequences are KGHSH and LQKENI.

The DNA for the CDR3 is TGTGCCAGCAAATGGGCAGGGTACGGGGCCAACGTCCTGACTTTC. It encodes CASKWAGYGANVLTF. The chain employs TRBV6-6 and TRBJ2-6; D may be TRBD1 (5 bases). The CDR3 is made up of 15 amino acids. V gave up 7 bases and J gave up 4 bases, with 14 bases separating them. Per the germline V gene, CDR1 is MNHNY and CDR2 is SVGAGI (reference sequence).

The chain uses TRBV19 and TRBJ1-2; 10 bases agree with TRBD1. Germline V gene data show CDR1 as LNHDA and CDR2 as SQIVND (reference sequence). This CDR3 contains 14 residues. With 3 bases clipped from V and 8 bases from J, the junction kept 6 bases outside the gene matches. The CDR3 DNA sequence: TGTGCCAGTAGTATTGGGGGGACAGGGGACGGCTACACCTTC. Its protein product is CASSIGGTGDGYTF. The full variable domain, completed using reference TRBV19 and TRBJ1-2, is DGGITQSPKYLFRKEGQNVTLSCEQNLNHDAMYWYRQDPGQGLRLIYYSQIVNDFQKGDIAEGYSVSREKKESFPLTVTSAQKNPTAFYLCASSIGGTGDGYTFGSGTRLTVV.